This TCR beta chain was retrieved from a study of T cells in Graves' hyperthyroidism and ophthalmopathy. Study details: Upon initial diagnosis and before any treatment, peripheral blood was collected.

This clonotype was picked up a small number of times. Germline assignment: CDR1 SEHNR and CDR2 FQNEAQ (reference sequence). This CDR3 comprises 13 residues. V was trimmed by 0 bases and J by 3 bases, leaving 6 bases between them. Amplification of TCR beta CDR3 regions was performed using RNA transcripts as template. In the first-round RT-PCR of the TCR CDR3, the HTBI primer set was used. TCRdb fed the multiplex PCR reads into MiXCR, producing one record per CDR3 protein. The data hold over 550,000 distinct CDR3 sequences, with around 15% observed a single time. This chain links TRBV7-9 with TRBJ2-7; D unresolved. Sequencing was performed on blood. This sequence originates from a young woman with Graves' hyperthyroidism. The CDR3 DNA is TGTGCCAGCAGCTTAGCTCAGGACTACGAGCAGTACTTC. Its translation: CASSLAQDYEQYF. Full variable domain (rest looked up from reference TRBV7-9 and TRBJ2-7): DTGVSQNPRHKITKRGQNVTFRCDPISEHNRLYWYRQTLGQGPEFLTYFQNEAQLEKSRLLSDRFSAERPKGSFSTLEIQRTEQGDSAMYLCASSLAQDYEQYFGPGTRLTVT.